The source of this T cell receptor (beta chain) is a study of tumor-infiltrating lymphocytes in oesophageal squamous cell carcinoma. This clonotype has at least ten counts. In TCRdb, the PCR reads were re-called with MiXCR into one record per CDR3 protein. This table has approximately 12,000 distinct CDR3 sequences, 55% appearing once. The sequenced sample was esophageal tumor tissue. This receptor was obtained from a female donor with esophageal squamous cell carcinoma.

DNA of the CDR3: TGTGCCAGTAGGAGGGTCGGCACAGATACGCAGTATTTT. It yields the protein CASRRVGTDTQYF. The chain is built from TRBV19 and TRBJ2-3, with D possibly being TRBD2 (5 bases). V was clipped by 6 bases and J by 1 base, with 8 bases between them. This CDR3 is built from 13 residues. Germline V gives CDR1 LNHDA, CDR2 SQIVND (reference sequence).